Sequencing of this TCR beta chain was carried out in a study of T cells after posttransplantation cyclophosphamide. The study's findings and limits: TRB overlap between skin or GI tissue T cells and blood was limited. Donor CD8+ memory clones often dominated recipient blood repertoires at later times. Recipient CMV seropositivity and CMV reactivation strongly tracked TRB clonality.

Germline V gives CDR1 MNHNY, CDR2 SVGAGI (reference sequence). This CDR3 region has 13 residues. Trimming shortened V by 5 bases and J by 1 base, and 8 bases separated the two germline ends. As to this clone: Its antigen is as yet unknown.

Some clones are missing from TCRdb's copy, which holds only in-frame ones; the method was immunoSEQ multiplex PCR. The sample consists of 3,000 to 4,000 clones, approximately 75% of them appearing once. Methotrexate plus calcineurin inhibitor accompanied controls' myeloablative marrow transplants; sampling was 1 year later. This chain joins TRBV6-6 and TRBJ1-1; D is possibly TRBD1 (5 bases). Specimen: PBMCs, collected after allogeneic stem cell transplant with calcineurin inhibitor and methotrexate. The receptor's source is a female patient aged 50-59 years who received an allogeneic stem cell transplant from an unrelated donor, was CMV-positive, and had acute and chronic GVHD. The T cells may come from the graft donor. DNA of the CDR3: TGTGCCAGCAGTCTTGACAGGAACACTGAAGCTTTCTTT. This sequence encodes CASSLDRNTEAFF.